The sequence of this T cell receptor beta chain was determined in a study of blood T cell repertoires in COVID-19. In the original analysis: Amplified reference gene primers provided the basis for estimating nucleated cell counts. TCRdb's table, derived via immunoSEQ multiplex PCR, lists solely in-frame clones and lacks some. The V and J calls and clone size are taken from that table; D and trimming were inferred from the DNA. The sample has tens of thousands of clones, about 92% seen once. Germline values: CDR1 MDHEN, CDR2 SYDVKM. The CDR3 has 13 residues. V was clipped by 8 bases and J by 2 bases, with 11 bases between them. This clone was detected once. Seattle researchers signed up patients amid active infection and tracked them longitudinally.

The chain is built from TRBV28 and TRBJ2-3; D not certain. The TCR was taken from a woman in her 70s with COVID-19, enrolled during active disease. What was sequenced was peripheral blood. The CDR3 nucleotides read TGTGCCAGCCTTCCCTTTATCACAGATACGCAGTATTTT. Translating it yields CASLPFITDTQYF.